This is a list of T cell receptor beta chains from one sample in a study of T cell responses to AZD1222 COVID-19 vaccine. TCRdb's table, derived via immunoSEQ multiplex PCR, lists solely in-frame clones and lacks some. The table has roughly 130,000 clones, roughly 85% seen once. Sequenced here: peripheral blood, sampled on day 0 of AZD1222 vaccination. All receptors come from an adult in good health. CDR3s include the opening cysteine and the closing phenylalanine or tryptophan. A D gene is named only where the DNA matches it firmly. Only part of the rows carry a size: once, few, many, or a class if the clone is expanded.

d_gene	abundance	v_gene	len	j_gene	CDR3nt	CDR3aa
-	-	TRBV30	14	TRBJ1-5	TGTGCCTGGAGTGCAGGGGCGAACAATCAGCCCCAGCATTTT	CAWSAGANNQPQHF
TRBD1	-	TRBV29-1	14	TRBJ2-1	TGCAGCGTTGTCGGGACAGGCTCCTACAATGAGCAGTTCTTC	CSVVGTGSYNEQFF
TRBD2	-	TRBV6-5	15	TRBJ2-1	TGTGCCAGCAGTCCGACTAGCGGGAGGGCCAATGAGCAGTTCTTC	CASSPTSGRANEQFF
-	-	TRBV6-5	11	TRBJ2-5	TGTGCCAGCAGCAAACAAGAGACCCAGTACTTC	CASSKQETQYF
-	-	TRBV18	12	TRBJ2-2	TGTGCCAGCTCACCGGTCACCGGGGAGCTGTTTTTT	CASSPVTGELFF
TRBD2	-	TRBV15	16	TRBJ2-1	TGTGCCACCAGCAGAGACCTAGCGGGGGGGCAGGATGAGCAGTTCTTC	CATSRDLAGGQDEQFF
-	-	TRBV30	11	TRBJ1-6	TGTGCCTGGACGGGCAATTCACCCCTCCACTTT	CAWTGNSPLHF
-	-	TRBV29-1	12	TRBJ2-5	TGCAGCGTTGGTAGCAGACAAGAGACCCAGTACTTC	CSVGSRQETQYF
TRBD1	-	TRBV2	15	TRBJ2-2	TGTGCCAGCAGGTGGACAGGACTGAACACCGGGGAGCTGTTTTTT	CASRWTGLNTGELFF
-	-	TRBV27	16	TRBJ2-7	TGTGCCAGCAGTTTATCGGATCCCCGGACAGCCTACGAGCAGTACTTC	CASSLSDPRTAYEQYF
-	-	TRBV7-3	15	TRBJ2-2	TGTGCCAGCAGCTTAACGTCGGCTAGCAACGGGGAGCTGTTTTTT	CASSLTSASNGELFF
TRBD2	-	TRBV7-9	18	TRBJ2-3	TGTGCCAGCAGCCCGACCCGACTAGCGGGGGGTTTTGGAGATACGCAGTATTTT	CASSPTRLAGGFGDTQYF
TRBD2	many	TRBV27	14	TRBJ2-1	TGTGCCAGCAGTTCCAGCGGGACTTACAATGAGCAGTTCTTC	CASSSSGTYNEQFF
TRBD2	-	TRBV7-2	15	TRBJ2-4	TGTGCCAGCAGCCGTACGGGAGGAGCGGGAAACATTCAGTACTTC	CASSRTGGAGNIQYF
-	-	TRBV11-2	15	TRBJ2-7	TGTGCCAGCAGCTTTTCCAAAGGACTTCTCTACGAGCAGTACTTC	CASSFSKGLLYEQYF
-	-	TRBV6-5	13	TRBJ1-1	TGTGCCAGCAGGCGTGGGAGAGCCACTGAAGCTTTCTTT	CASRRGRATEAFF
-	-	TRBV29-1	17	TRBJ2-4	TGCAGCGTGCCGGGGCCCAAGCCCCAATCTTGCAAAAACATTCAGTACTTC	CSVPGPKPQSCKNIQYF
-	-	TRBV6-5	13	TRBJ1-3	TGTGCCAGCAGTTACACCTCTGGAAACACCATATATTTT	CASSYTSGNTIYF
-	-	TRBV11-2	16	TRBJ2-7	TGTGCCAGCAGCGAGGCCCAGGGGACTCGCTCCTACGAGCAGTACTTC	CASSEAQGTRSYEQYF
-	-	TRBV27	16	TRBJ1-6	TGTGCCAGCAGTTTTTATGGGAGGTTAGCTAATTCACCCCTCCACTTT	CASSFYGRLANSPLHF
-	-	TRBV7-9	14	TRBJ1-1	TGTGCCAGCAGCTTAGCATGGGGTCTCACTGAAGCTTTCTTT	CASSLAWGLTEAFF
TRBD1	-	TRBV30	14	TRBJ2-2	TGTGCCTCTCCGGGACAGCCGAACACCGGGGAGCTGTTTTTT	CASPGQPNTGELFF
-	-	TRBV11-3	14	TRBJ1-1	TGTGCCAGCAGCTCCCAGGGGTCGGGCACTGAAGCTTTCTTT	CASSSQGSGTEAFF
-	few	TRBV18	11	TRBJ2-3	TGTGCCAGCTCACCGTCAGATACGCAGTATTTT	CASSPSDTQYF
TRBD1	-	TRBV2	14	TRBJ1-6	TGTGCCAGAAAGGGACAGAACTATAATTCACCCCTCCACTTT	CARKGQNYNSPLHF
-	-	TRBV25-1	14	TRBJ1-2	TGTGCCAGCAGTAGCCCCGGGGCCGGCTATGGCTACACCTTC	CASSSPGAGYGYTF
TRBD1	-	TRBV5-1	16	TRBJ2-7	TGCGCCAGCAGCTCGAGATCCGGGACAGGAACCTACGAGCAGTACTTC	CASSSRSGTGTYEQYF
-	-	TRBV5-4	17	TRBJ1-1	TGTGCCAGCAGCTCAGGAGGGGGGGCACGGATGAACACTGAAGCTTTCTTT	CASSSGGGARMNTEAFF
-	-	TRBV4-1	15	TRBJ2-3	TGCGCCAGCAGCCAAGTCCAGCCTCGCGTAGATACGCAGTATTTT	CASSQVQPRVDTQYF
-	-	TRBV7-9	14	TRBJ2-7	TGTGCCAGCAGCCTAGAGGGCGGCGGTTACGAGCAGTACTTC	CASSLEGGGYEQYF
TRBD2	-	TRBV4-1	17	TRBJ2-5	TGCGCCAGCAGCCAAGTTCTCGGCGGGGGGGCCCAGGAGACCCAGTACTTC	CASSQVLGGGAQETQYF
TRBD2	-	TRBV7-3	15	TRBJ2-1	TGTGCCAGCAGTAAAAGCGGGGGGGCCCGCAATGAGCAGTTCTTC	CASSKSGGARNEQFF
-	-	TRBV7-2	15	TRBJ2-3	TGTGCCAGCAGCTTAGCGCTTTTAGCCGCAGATACGCAGTATTTT	CASSLALLAADTQYF
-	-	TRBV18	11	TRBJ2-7	TGTGCCAGCTCACCGGGGTTGGGGCAGTACTTC	CASSPGLGQYF
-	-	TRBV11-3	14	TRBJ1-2	TGTGCCAGCAGCGCGTTAAGGGGACCGTGGGGCTACACCTTC	CASSALRGPWGYTF
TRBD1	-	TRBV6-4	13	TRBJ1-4	TGTGCCAGCAGCCGGGACAGGGACGAAAAACTGTTTTTT	CASSRDRDEKLFF
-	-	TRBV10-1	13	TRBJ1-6	TGCGCCAGCAGGGCCAGACTGTATTCACCCCTCCACTTT	CASRARLYSPLHF
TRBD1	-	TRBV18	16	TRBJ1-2	TGTGCCAGCTCACCAAGGACAGGGGTCGTTAACTATGGCTACACCTTC	CASSPRTGVVNYGYTF
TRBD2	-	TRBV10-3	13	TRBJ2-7	TGTGCCATCCGGACTAGCGGGACCTACGAGCAGTACTTC	CAIRTSGTYEQYF
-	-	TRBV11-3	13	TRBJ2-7	TGTGCCAGCAGCCGAACAGGGCCCTACGAGCAGTACTTC	CASSRTGPYEQYF
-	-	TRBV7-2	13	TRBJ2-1	TGTGCCAGCAGCCCGGGACCGAACAATGAGCAGTTCTTC	CASSPGPNNEQFF
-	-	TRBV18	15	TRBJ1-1	TGTGCCAGCTCCCGATCTCAGGGGATCGGAACGGAAGCTTTCTTT	CASSRSQGIGTEAFF
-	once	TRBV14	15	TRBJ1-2	TGTGCCAGCCCGTTTTCCCGACCGTATTACTATGGCTACACCTTC	CASPFSRPYYYGYTF
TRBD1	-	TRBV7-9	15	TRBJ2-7	TGTGCCAGCAGCTTACCGGGACAGGGGACCTACGAGCAGTACTTC	CASSLPGQGTYEQYF
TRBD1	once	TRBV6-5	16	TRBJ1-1	TGTGCCAGCAGTTACGCCGGGCAGGGGGCGAGGACTGAAGCTTTCTTT	CASSYAGQGARTEAFF
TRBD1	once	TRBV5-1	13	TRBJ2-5	TGCGCCAGCAGCGTTACAGGGGAAGAGACCCAGTACTTC	CASSVTGEETQYF